These 24 T cell receptor beta chains came from one sample sequenced in a study of siplizumab effects on memory and regulatory T cells (dated by TCRdb to 2018 to 2020). Libraries were constructed by the immunoSEQ multiplex PCR assay. Not all clones reach the TCRdb copy of this immuneACCESS table, which keeps in-frame sequences only. Checked studies attribute under half of the gap to unresolved V genes and leave the rest unexplained. The sample table lists about 100,000 clones, approximately 92% of them with a count of one. Roughly 0.16% of the sample is taken by the ten largest. The sequenced sample consisted of CD4+ T cells sorted from blood. The receptors were gathered from a human donor in good health.

The chain links TRBV7-2 to TRBJ2-1, with TRBD2 identical over 11 bases. The CDR3 runs 16 residues. The V and J ends lost 5 bases and 2 bases, in that order; junction bases with no gene match: 5. Germline values: CDR1 SGHTA, CDR2 FQGNSA. The CDR3 sequence is CASSASSGGTYNEQFF. CDR3 nucleotide sequence: TGTGCCAGCAGCGCATCTAGCGGGGGGACCTACAATGAGCAGTTCTTC.

The genes are TRBV5-1 and TRBJ1-1; 8 bases match TRBD1. CDR1 is SGHRS, CDR2 YFSETQ, per germline. This CDR3 contains 16 residues. Losses at the gene ends were 2 bases for V and 3 bases for J; bases not matched to a gene: 9. The CDR3 loop reads CASSLGFGQGDTEAFF. The CDR3 DNA reads TGCGCCAGCAGCTTAGGGTTTGGACAGGGAGACACTGAAGCTTTCTTT. Variable domain in full (rest from reference TRBV5-1 and TRBJ1-1): KAGVTQTPRYLIKTRGQQVTLSCSPISGHRSVSWYQQTPGQGLQFLFEYFSETQRNKGNFPGRFSGRQFSNSRSEMNVSTLELGDSALYLCASSLGFGQGDTEAFFGQGTRLTVV.

The gene calls are TRBV9 and TRBJ1-3; maybe TRBD1 (6 bases). Germline CDR1 SGDLS, CDR2 YYNGEE. V was clipped by 3 bases and J by 3 bases, with 16 bases between them. The CDR3 spans 16 residues. The CDR3 is CASSAHGGYGGNTIYF. The DNA of the CDR3 is TGTGCCAGCAGCGCCCACGGGGGCTACGGTGGAAACACCATATATTTT.

The rearrangement links TRBV11-3 to TRBJ2-1, with 10 bases matching TRBD2. CDR3 length: 15 residues. Losses at the gene ends were 4 bases for V and 7 bases for J; bases not matched to a gene: 7. Germline V gene data show CDR1 as SGHNT and CDR2 as YENEEA. DNA of the CDR3: TGTGCCAGCAGCTCCCGAGCTAGCGGGGGTAATGAGCAGTTCTTC. Its translation: CASSSRASGGNEQFF.

The chain uses TRBV11-3 and TRBJ2-3, with D unresolved. The CDR3 sequence is 14 residues long. V gave up 6 bases and J gave up 6 bases, with 16 bases separating them. Germline-derived CDR1 and CDR2 are SGHNT and YENEEA. CDR3 DNA: TGTGCCAGCAGTCCCGCCTGGGGAATGGATACGCAGTATTTT. It specifies CASSPAWGMDTQYF.

A single count supports this clone. The rearrangement joins TRBV25-1 to TRBJ1-6; possibly TRBD1 for D (5 bases). The CDR3 sequence is 15 residues long. CDR1 is MGHDK and CDR2 is SYGVNS in the germline V gene. Trimming cost V 5 bases and J 7 bases, with 15 bases left between them. The CDR3 DNA reads TGTGCCAGCAGTAGATTCGGAGGGGCGAATTCACCCCTCCACTTT. It yields the protein CASSRFGGANSPLHF.

V gene TRBV30 combines with J gene TRBJ1-2, with D unresolved. The CDR3 has 14 amino acids. Germline V gene sequence: CDR1 GTSNPN, CDR2 SVGIG (reference sequence). V dropped 4 bases and J dropped 0 bases, with 12 bases sitting between them. The chain's CDR3 is CAWTRQNTNYGYTF. The CDR3, as DNA: TGTGCCTGGACCCGGCAGAACACTAACTATGGCTACACCTTC.

This chain uses TRBV21-1 with TRBJ1-2. TRBV21-1 is a documented pseudogene. The CDR3 consists of 12 residues. The CDR3 sequence is CASSKTSGGYTF. CDR3 bases: TGTGCCAGCAGTAAAACGTCGGGAGGCTACACCTTC.

This chain connects TRBV11-2 to TRBJ1-1; tentatively, D is TRBD1 (5 bases). The CDR3 length is 16 residues. Trimming shortened V by 4 bases and J by 0 bases, and 15 bases separated the two germline ends. The germline V gene encodes CDR1 SGHAT and CDR2 FQNNGV. In nucleotides, the CDR3 is TGTGCCAGCAGCTCCCATTGGGGGAGCATGAACACTGAAGCTTTCTTT. This sequence encodes CASSSHWGSMNTEAFF. The variable domain in full, completed from reference TRBV11-2 and TRBJ1-1, reads EAGVAQSPRYKIIEKRQSVAFWCNPISGHATLYWYQQILGQGPKLLIQFQNNGVVDDSQLPKDRFSAERLKGVDSTLKIQPAKLEDSAVYLCASSSHWGSMNTEAFFGQGTRLTVV.

CDR3 residues: CASNPSGLDEQYF. CDR3 in DNA: TGTGCCAGCAACCCATCAGGACTCGACGAGCAGTACTTC. The rearrangement joins TRBV14 to TRBJ2-7; TRBD2 is a possible D gene (5 bases). Germline V gene data show CDR1 as SGHDN and CDR2 as FVKESK. This CDR3 region has 13 residues. With 7 bases removed from V and 5 bases from J, the gap between germline ends came to 15 bases.

This clone has a single count. The chain links TRBV19 to TRBJ2-2; either TRBD1 or TRBD2 may supply D (5 bases each). The CDR3 extends over 15 amino acids. Trimming stripped 6 bases from V and 5 bases from J, with 16 bases between. CDR1 LNHDA and CDR2 SQIVND come from the germline V gene (reference sequence). For the CDR3, the DNA is TGTGCCAGTAGCCCGGGACCTCCGAGGACCGGGGAGCTGTTTTTT. The encoded protein is CASSPGPPRTGELFF.

This chain links TRBV7-9 with TRBJ1-4, with 10 bases lining up with TRBD1. V shed 5 bases and J 0 bases; nucleotides not matched to a gene: 6. The CDR3 runs to 17 residues. Germline lookup yields CDR1 SEHNR and CDR2 FQNEAQ (reference sequence). The CDR3 nucleotides read TGTGCCAGCAGCGAAGGGACAGGGGCAACAACTAATGAAAAACTGTTTTTT. It is translated as CASSEGTGATTNEKLFF.

Only one count was recorded for this clone. This sequence joins TRBV5-5 and TRBJ1-6, with TRBD1 as a possible D gene (5 bases). Germline CDR1 and CDR2: SGHKS and YYEKEE (reference sequence). V was shortened by 3 bases and J by 5 bases, with 12 bases between the two germline ends. The CDR3 sequence is 15 residues long. CDR3 residues: CASSYYDRDNSPLHF. In DNA form, the CDR3 reads TGTGCCAGCAGCTACTACGACAGAGATAATTCACCCCTCCACTTT.

V usage is TRBV28 and J usage is TRBJ1-2; TRBD1 aligns across 9 bases. The CDR3 is 14 amino acids. Germline assignment: CDR1 MDHEN and CDR2 SYDVKM. With 6 bases clipped from V and 4 bases from J, the junction kept 6 bases outside the gene matches. CDR3 DNA sequence: TGTGCCAGCAGCCACCAGACAGGGGGCTATGGCTACACCTTC. The encoded protein is CASSHQTGGYGYTF.

CDR3 coding DNA: TGTGCCAGCAGTTACACCCCGGACAGGGGCAATCAGCCCCAGCATTTT. Translating it yields CASSYTPDRGNQPQHF. The chain recombines TRBV6-6 with TRBJ1-5; 8 bases fit TRBD1. The CDR3 is 16 residues long. Germline lookup yields CDR1 MNHNY and CDR2 SVGAGI (reference sequence). J was trimmed by 2 bases and V by 2 bases; bases with no gene match: 5.

V gene TRBV5-5 combines with J gene TRBJ1-1; D not resolved. The ends were cut back, 4 bases at V and 4 bases at J, with 11 bases in the middle. The germline V gene has CDR1 SGHKS and CDR2 YYEKEE (reference sequence). The CDR3 loop spans 13 amino acids. The CDR3 DNA sequence: TGTGCCAGCAGCCCGGACCGAGGCACTGAAGCTTTCTTT. Protein product: CASSPDRGTEAFF.

The V call is TRBV21-1, the J call TRBJ1-2. TRBV21-1 is termed a pseudogene. There are 14 residues in the CDR3. CDR3 amino acids: CASSLGGREYGYTF. CDR3 DNA: TGTGCCAGCAGCTTGGGGGGGCGAGAGTATGGCTACACCTTC.

The chain is built from TRBV5-1 and TRBJ2-3; D is undetermined. CDR3 size: 15 residues. Deletions cut 0 bases from V and 0 bases from J, with 8 bases between. The germline V gene encodes CDR1 SGHRS and CDR2 YFSETQ. Here the CDR3 reads CASSLGRESTDTQYF. DNA of the CDR3: TGCGCCAGCAGCTTGGGCAGAGAAAGCACAGATACGCAGTATTTT.

The chain combines TRBV6-5 with TRBJ1-2, with 9 bases fitting TRBD1. This CDR3 has 14 residues. Losses at the gene ends were 7 bases for V and 3 bases for J; bases not matched to a gene: 6. CDR1 is MNHEY and CDR2 is SVGAGI in the germline V gene. The CDR3 DNA reads as TGTGCCAGCACCTGGGGACAGGGTTACTATGGCTACACCTTC. It codes for CASTWGQGYYGYTF.

V usage is TRBV5-1 and J usage is TRBJ2-3, with 10 bases fitting TRBD2. The CDR3 spans 16 residues. Germline CDR1 is SGHRS and CDR2 is YFSETQ. V gave up 4 bases and J gave up 5 bases; unmatched junction bases: 10. The CDR3 nucleotides are TGCGCCAGCAGCCCCATTATAGGACTAGCGGTAGATACGCAGTATTTT. It codes for CASSPIIGLAVDTQYF.

V is TRBV19 and J is TRBJ2-1; D might be TRBD2 (5 bases). Germline V gives CDR1 LNHDA, CDR2 SQIVND (reference sequence). The germline V and J ends were trimmed by 6 bases and 9 bases, with 9 bases remaining between them. The length of the CDR3 is 11 residues. The CDR3 is CASRGSGEQFF. The CDR3 DNA sequence: TGTGCCAGTAGGGGGAGCGGTGAGCAGTTCTTC.

The chain couples TRBV7-9 to TRBJ2-7, with D perhaps matching TRBD1 (6 bases). Germline CDR1 SEHNR, CDR2 FQNEAQ (reference sequence). The germline V and J ends were trimmed by 1 base and 6 bases, with 10 bases remaining between them. CDR3 size: 13 residues. The CDR3 DNA reads as TGTGCCAGCAGCTTAGACCCCAGGGGCGAGCAGTACTTC. This sequence encodes CASSLDPRGEQYF.

The rearrangement uses TRBV10-2 and TRBJ2-4; 9 positions match TRBD2. The junction had 5 bases not matched to a gene; V was cut back by 5 bases and J by 6 bases. This CDR3 spans 14 amino acids. CDR1 and CDR2 from the germline V gene are WSHSY and SAAADI. The CDR3 protein is CASSFLRGGNIQYF. As DNA, the CDR3 is TGCGCCAGCAGTTTTCTGCGGGGGGGAAACATTCAGTACTTC.

This clone was detected once. One end of the junction does not line up with germline, which may come from a read error. This rearrangement joins TRBV2 to TRBJ2-7; D unresolved. This CDR3 spans 15 amino acids. Germline CDR1 is SNHLY and CDR2 is FYNNEI. The CDR3 loop reads CASSELRVPLGEQHF. In DNA form, the CDR3 reads TGTGCCAGCAGTGAATTAAGGGTCCCCCTTGGCGAGCAGCACTTC.